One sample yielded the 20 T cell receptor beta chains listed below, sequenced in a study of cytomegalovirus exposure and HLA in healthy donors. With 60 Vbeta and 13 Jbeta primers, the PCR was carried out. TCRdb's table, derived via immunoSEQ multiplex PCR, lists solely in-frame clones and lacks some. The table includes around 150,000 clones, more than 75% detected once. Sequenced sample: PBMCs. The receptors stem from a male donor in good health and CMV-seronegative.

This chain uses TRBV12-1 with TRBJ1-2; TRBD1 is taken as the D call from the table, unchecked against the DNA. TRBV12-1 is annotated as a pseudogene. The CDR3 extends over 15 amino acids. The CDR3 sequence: CASSPPDQSNYGYTF. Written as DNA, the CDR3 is TGTGCCAGCAGCCCGCCCGATCAGTCTAACTATGGCTACACCTTC.

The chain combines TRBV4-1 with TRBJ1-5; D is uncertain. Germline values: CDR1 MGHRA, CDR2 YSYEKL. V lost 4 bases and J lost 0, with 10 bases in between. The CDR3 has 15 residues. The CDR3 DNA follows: TGCGCCAGCAGCCCCCAGGTAAATAGCAATCAGCCCCAGCATTTT. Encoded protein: CASSPQVNSNQPQHF.

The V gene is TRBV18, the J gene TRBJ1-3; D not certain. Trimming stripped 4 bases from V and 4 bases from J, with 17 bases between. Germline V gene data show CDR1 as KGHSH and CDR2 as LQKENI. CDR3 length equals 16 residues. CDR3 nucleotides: TGTGCCAGCTCACTTAATGGCAGAGTGGAGGGAAACACCATATATTTT. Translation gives CASSLNGRVEGNTIYF.

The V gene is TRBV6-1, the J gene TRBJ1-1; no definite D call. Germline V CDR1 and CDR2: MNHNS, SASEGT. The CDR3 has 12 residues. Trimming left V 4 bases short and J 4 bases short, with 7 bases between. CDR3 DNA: TGTGCCAGCAGTGTTTTCGGCACTGAAGCTTTCTTT. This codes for CASSVFGTEAFF.

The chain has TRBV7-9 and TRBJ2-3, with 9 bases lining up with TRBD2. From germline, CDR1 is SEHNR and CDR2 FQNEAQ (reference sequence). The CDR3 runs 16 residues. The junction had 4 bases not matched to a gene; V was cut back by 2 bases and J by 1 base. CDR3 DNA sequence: TGTGCCAGCAGCTTATATAGCGGGGGAGGCACAGATACGCAGTATTTT. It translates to CASSLYSGGGTDTQYF.

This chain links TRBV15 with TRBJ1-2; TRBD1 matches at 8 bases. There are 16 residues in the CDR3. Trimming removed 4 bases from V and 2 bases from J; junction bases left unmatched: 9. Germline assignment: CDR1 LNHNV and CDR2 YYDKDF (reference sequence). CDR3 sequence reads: CATSTMDREHNYGYTF. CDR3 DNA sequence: TGTGCCACCAGCACGATGGACAGGGAGCACAACTATGGCTACACCTTC.

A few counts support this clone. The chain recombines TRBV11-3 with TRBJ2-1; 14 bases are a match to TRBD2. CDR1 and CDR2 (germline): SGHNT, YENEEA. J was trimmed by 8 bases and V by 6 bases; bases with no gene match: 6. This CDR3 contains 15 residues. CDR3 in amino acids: CASSSTSGGAHEQFF. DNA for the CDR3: TGTGCCAGCAGTTCGACTAGCGGGGGGGCCCATGAGCAGTTCTTC.

CDR3 sequence: CASSLNPGQGGYEQYF. The CDR3 nucleotides are TGTGCCAGCAGCTTGAATCCGGGACAGGGAGGCTACGAGCAGTACTTC. The chain recombines TRBV7-9 with TRBJ2-7; 9 bases map to TRBD1. Germline CDR1 is SEHNR and CDR2 is FQNEAQ (reference sequence). The trim removed 3 bases at V and 3 bases at J, leaving 9 bases unmatched. The CDR3 covers 16 residues.

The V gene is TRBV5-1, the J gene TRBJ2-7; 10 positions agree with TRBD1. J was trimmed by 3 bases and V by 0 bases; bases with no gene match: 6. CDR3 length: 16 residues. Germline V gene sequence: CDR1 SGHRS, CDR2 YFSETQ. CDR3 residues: CASSLGQGALGYEQYF. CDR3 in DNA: TGCGCCAGCAGCTTGGGACAGGGGGCGCTCGGCTACGAGCAGTACTTC. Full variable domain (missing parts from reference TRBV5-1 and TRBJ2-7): KAGVTQTPRYLIKTRGQQVTLSCSPISGHRSVSWYQQTPGQGLQFLFEYFSETQRNKGNFPGRFSGRQFSNSRSEMNVSTLELGDSALYLCASSLGQGALGYEQYFGPGTRLTVT.

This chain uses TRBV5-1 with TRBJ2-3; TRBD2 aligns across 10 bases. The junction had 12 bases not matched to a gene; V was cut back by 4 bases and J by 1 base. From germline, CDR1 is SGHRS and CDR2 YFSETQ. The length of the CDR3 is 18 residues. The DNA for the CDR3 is TGCGCCAGCAGCCCTCCGGGAGCGGGGGGGCCCGGCACAGATACGCAGTATTTT. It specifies CASSPPGAGGPGTDTQYF.

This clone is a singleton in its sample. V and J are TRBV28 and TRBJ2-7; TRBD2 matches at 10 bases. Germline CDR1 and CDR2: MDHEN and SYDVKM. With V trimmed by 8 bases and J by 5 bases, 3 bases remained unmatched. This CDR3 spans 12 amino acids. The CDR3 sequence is CASQAGGNEQYF. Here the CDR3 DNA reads TGTGCCAGCCAAGCGGGAGGGAACGAGCAGTACTTC.

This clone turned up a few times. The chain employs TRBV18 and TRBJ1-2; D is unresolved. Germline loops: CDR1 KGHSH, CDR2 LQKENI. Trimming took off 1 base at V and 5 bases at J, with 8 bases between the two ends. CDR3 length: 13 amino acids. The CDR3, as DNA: TGTGCCAGCTCACCACTTCGGGGTTATGGCTACACCTTC. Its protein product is CASSPLRGYGYTF.

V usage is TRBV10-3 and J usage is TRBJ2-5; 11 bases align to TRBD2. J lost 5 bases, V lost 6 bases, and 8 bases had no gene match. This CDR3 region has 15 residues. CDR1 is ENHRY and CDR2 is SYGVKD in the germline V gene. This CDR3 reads CAIRDLASGGETQYF. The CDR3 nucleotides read TGTGCCATCAGAGACCTGGCTAGCGGGGGGGAGACCCAGTACTTC.

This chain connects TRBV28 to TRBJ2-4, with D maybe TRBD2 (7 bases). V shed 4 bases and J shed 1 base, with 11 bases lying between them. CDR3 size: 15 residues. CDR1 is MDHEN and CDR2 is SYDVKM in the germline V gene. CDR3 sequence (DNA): TGTGCCAGCAGTTCCGAGGGGGGGGCCAAAAACATTCAGTACTTC. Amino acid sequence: CASSSEGGAKNIQYF.

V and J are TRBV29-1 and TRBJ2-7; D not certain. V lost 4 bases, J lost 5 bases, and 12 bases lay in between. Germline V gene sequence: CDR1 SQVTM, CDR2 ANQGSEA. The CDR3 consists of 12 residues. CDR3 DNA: TGCAGCGTTGCCGGCAGAGGTGACGAGCAGTACTTC. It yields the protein CSVAGRGDEQYF.

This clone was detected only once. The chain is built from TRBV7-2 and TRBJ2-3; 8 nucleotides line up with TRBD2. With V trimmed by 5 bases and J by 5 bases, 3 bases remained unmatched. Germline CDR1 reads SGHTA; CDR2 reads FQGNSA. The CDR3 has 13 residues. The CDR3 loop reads CASSGLALDTQYF. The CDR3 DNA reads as TGTGCCAGCAGCGGACTAGCATTAGATACGCAGTATTTT.

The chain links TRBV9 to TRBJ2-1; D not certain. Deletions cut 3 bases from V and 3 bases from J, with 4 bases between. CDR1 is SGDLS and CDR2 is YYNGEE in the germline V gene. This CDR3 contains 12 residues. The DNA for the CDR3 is TGTGCCAGCAGCGGTTACTACAATGAGCAGTTCTTC. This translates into CASSGYYNEQFF.

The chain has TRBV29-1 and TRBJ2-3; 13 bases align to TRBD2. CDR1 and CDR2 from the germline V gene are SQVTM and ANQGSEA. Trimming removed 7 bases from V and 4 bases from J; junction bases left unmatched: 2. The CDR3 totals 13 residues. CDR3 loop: CSAGLAGADTQYF. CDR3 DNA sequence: TGCAGCGCTGGACTAGCGGGAGCAGATACGCAGTATTTT.

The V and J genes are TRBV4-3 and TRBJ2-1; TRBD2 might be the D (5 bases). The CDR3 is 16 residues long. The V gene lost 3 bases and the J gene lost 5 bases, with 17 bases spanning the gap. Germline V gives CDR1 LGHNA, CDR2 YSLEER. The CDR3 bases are TGCGCCAGCAGCCAGTATTCAGGACTGGTTGACAATGAGCAGTTCTTC. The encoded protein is CASSQYSGLVDNEQFF.

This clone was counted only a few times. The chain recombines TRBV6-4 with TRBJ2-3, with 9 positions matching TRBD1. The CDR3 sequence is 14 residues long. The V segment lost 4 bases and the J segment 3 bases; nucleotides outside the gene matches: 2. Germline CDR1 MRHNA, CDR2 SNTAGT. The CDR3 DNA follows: TGTGCCAGCAGTGGACAGGGGGGGACAGATACGCAGTATTTT. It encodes CASSGQGGTDTQYF.